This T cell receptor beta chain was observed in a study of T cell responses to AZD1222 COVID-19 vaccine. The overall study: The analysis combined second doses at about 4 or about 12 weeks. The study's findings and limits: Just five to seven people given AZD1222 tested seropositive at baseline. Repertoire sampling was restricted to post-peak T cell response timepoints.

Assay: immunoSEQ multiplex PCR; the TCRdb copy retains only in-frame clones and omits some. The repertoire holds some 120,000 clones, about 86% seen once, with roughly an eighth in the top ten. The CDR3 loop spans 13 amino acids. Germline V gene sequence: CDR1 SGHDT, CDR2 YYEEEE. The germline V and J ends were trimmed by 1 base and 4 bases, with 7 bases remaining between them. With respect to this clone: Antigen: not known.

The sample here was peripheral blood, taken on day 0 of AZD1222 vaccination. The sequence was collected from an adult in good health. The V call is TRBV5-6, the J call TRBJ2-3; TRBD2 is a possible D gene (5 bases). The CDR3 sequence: CASSLLRADTQYF. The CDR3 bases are TGTGCCAGCAGCTTGTTGAGGGCAGATACGCAGTATTTT.